These T cell receptor beta chains were read from a single sample in a study of T cells in narcolepsy. Profiling relied on immunoSEQ multiplex PCR, and the TCRdb table lists in-frame clones only, not all of them. The data show about 32,000 clones, approximately 86% seen once. Sequencing used CD45RA- memory CD4+ T cells from PBMCs. The source is a human donor with narcolepsy. Each CDR3 is given without its conserved first and last residue.

TRBV25-1 | ASSVGGSQQKLF
TRBV30 | AWTRGLAVDTQY
TRBV5-1 | ASSETGSSSYEQY
TRBV7-9 | ASSFREAGNTIY
TRBV2 | ASSVGNPYGYT
TRBV7-2 | ASSLAQLAGGRSYEQY
TRBV5-1 | ASSLEVGGKETQY
TRBV7-2 | ASSSGLTYGYT
TRBV4-2 | ASRGSGRGDEQY
TRBV28 | ASGQNYGYT
TRBV5-1 | ASRSARRDKDYEQY
TRBV21-1 | ASSVSGEENRDSYEQY
TRBV7-9 | ASSLDTLGLHSLQY
TRBV4-2 | ASSLDGRGQY
TRBV15 | ATSDAGGAKDTQY
TRBV5-5 | ASSLGTGAPSNEQF
TRBV6-1 | ASSEAGSDITLF
TRBV5-1 | ASSPGQGLLNEQF
TRBV7-2 | ASSPKTLFNTEAF
TRBV7-6 | ASSLGPPPPRQETQY
TRBV7-2 | ASSSQGYEQY
TRBV5-8 | ASSRPGLPTYEQY
TRBV11-3 | ASSSGTGFTDTQY
TRBV7-8 | ASSAGQGPDNSPLH
TRBV12-5 | ASGLADRGGNQPQH
TRBV2 | ASRGGRSNQPQH
TRBV7-2 | ASSPRLTYEQY
TRBV19 | ASSTTGLGNIQY
TRBV6-4 | ASSDLLAGGTPGQETQY
TRBV11-2 | ASSLGQGFGTEAF
TRBV2 | ASSRDHLRDEQF
TRBV5-1 | ASYWGPETNEKLF
TRBV19 | ASSPLGAGETQY
TRBV25-1 | AVGGSGEKLF
TRBV5-6 | ASSLANGDGYT
TRBV19 | ASSIDRPGNTQY
TRBV9 | ASSSPGHQETQY
TRBV2 | ASSAGDPYQPQH
TRBV2 | ASSANDPTWETQY
TRBV7-9 | ASSLDRASGNTIY
TRBV15 | ATSKAGGPRQETQY
TRBV7-2 | ASSLDGTGFYEQY
TRBV7-7 | ASSWGVGNEQF
TRBV7-3 | ASSLTFFGEQF
TRBV29-1 | SVHGQGASHTEAF
TRBV6-1 | ASSEALGRRTGAPYEQY
TRBV2 | ASSETRATYEQY
TRBV11-1 | ASSPRAGPGELF
TRBV6-6 | ASGATAVYGYT
TRBV18 | ASSPRKAAGESIGTGETQY
TRBV20-1 | SARLGETQY
TRBV9 | ASSSGPMVSPLH
TRBV5-1 | ASSLAGGLSGNEQF
TRBV11-3 | ASSAGANSPLH